The present entry profiles one T cell receptor (beta chain) with its context. This specimen comes from a study of cytomegalovirus exposure and HLA in healthy donors. Germline V gene data show CDR1 as LNHDA and CDR2 as SQIVND (reference sequence). The CDR3 is made up of 14 amino acids. Trimming removed 5 bases from V and 4 bases from J, with 14 bases in between. The PCR made use of 60 Vbeta and 13 Jbeta primers. Data came from immunoSEQ multiplex PCR; TCRdb stores just in-frame clones and leaves some out. The sample records about 200,000 clones, around 87% being singletons. The TCR originated in a woman under 30 in good health and CMV-seronegative. Sequenced sample: PBMCs. The rearrangement joins TRBV19 to TRBJ1-1; the D gene is possibly TRBD1 (5 bases). DNA of the CDR3: TGTGCCAGTAGTCTAGCCCGGGGGGGCACTGAAGCTTTCTTT. Translation gives CASSLARGGTEAFF. The full variable domain, rest sourced from reference TRBV19 and TRBJ1-1, is DGGITQSPKYLFRKEGQNVTLSCEQNLNHDAMYWYRQDPGQGLRLIYYSQIVNDFQKGDIAEGYSVSREKKESFPLTVTSAQKNPTAFYLCASSLARGGTEAFFGQGTRLTVV.